Following are 29 T cell receptor beta chains from one sample sequenced in a study of cytomegalovirus exposure and HLA in healthy donors. Vbeta (60) and Jbeta (13) primers were used in the PCR. Clones were sequenced by immunoSEQ multiplex PCR, and TCRdb holds only the in-frame ones, with some missing. The repertoire includes approximately 100,000 clones, around 73% of them detected once, and more than 1.5% sits in the top ten. The source material was PBMCs. The source is a woman aged 40-49 years in good health and CMV-seronegative.

This chain links TRBV5-8 with TRBJ2-2, with D tentatively TRBD2 (5 bases). Germline CDR1 and CDR2: SGHTS and YDEGEE. There are 13 residues in the CDR3. Between the trimmed V and J ends, which lost 0 bases and 6 bases, there was a span of 6 bases. Written as DNA, the CDR3 is TGTGCCAGCAGCTTGGGGGGAGCCGGGGAGCTGTTTTTT. It specifies CASSLGGAGELFF. The variable domain in full, completed from reference TRBV5-8 and TRBJ2-2, reads EAGVTQSPTHLIKTRGQQATLRCSPISGHTSVYWYQQALGLGLQFLLWYDEGEERNRGNFPPRFSGRQFPNYSSELNVNALELEDSALYLCASSLGGAGELFFGEGSRLTVL.

This clone was counted a few times. The chain couples TRBV9 to TRBJ2-2; 7 bases line up with TRBD1. Trimming cost V 4 bases and J 5 bases; bases outside gene matches: 8. Germline CDR1 and CDR2: SGDLS and YYNGEE. CDR3 size: 15 residues. DNA of the CDR3: TGTGCCAGCAGCCCCTCGACAGGGAAGACCGGGGAGCTGTTTTTT. Amino acids: CASSPSTGKTGELFF.

A single count supports this clone. The chain combines TRBV28 with TRBJ2-7, with D perhaps TRBD2 (6 bases). Germline assignment: CDR1 MDHEN and CDR2 SYDVKM. Trimming removed 6 bases at V and 7 bases at J, with 22 bases between. The CDR3 sequence is 15 residues long. The chain's CDR3 is CASSRAPTGDREQYF. CDR3 sequence (DNA): TGTGCCAGCAGCCGGGCACCGACGGGGGATAGGGAGCAGTACTTC.

On this clone itself: Other DNA variants within this sample encode the same CDR3. V gene TRBV2 combines with J gene TRBJ2-7, with D possibly being TRBD2 (7 bases). The CDR3 covers 15 residues. V gave up 4 bases and J gave up 4 bases, with 17 bases separating them. Per germline, CDR1 SNHLY and CDR2 FYNNEI. As DNA, the CDR3 is TGTGCCAGCAGTGCAGGAAGGACAGCGGGATACGAGCAGTACTTC. Its protein is CASSAGRTAGYEQYF.

The V and J genes are TRBV4-2 and TRBJ2-2; 7 bases map to TRBD2. CDR1 and CDR2 (germline): LGHNA, YNFKEQ. Trimming took 4 bases from V and 3 from J; bases not matched to a gene: 14. The CDR3 consists of 18 residues. CDR3 coding DNA: TGTGCCAGCAGCCTCAAGCGAGTGGGGCTAGCGGACACCGGGGAGCTGTTTTTT. It encodes CASSLKRVGLADTGELFF.

The gene calls are TRBV6-5 and TRBJ1-1; D is perhaps TRBD1 (5 bases). Looked up from germline, CDR1 is MNHEY and CDR2 is SVGAGI. The V gene lost 2 bases and the J gene lost 2 bases, with 6 bases spanning the gap. The CDR3 extends over 13 amino acids. The CDR3 here is CASSYRGNTEAFF. CDR3 DNA sequence: TGTGCCAGCAGTTACAGGGGTAACACTGAAGCTTTCTTT.

The chain links TRBV10-3 to TRBJ2-1, with 11 bases fitting TRBD2. V lost 11 bases and J lost 9; bases outside the gene matches: 9. Per the germline V gene, CDR1 is ENHRY and CDR2 is SYGVKD. CDR3 length: 13 amino acids. The CDR3 DNA sequence: TGTGCCTCCGGGCTAGCGGGAGGCACTGAGCAGTTCTTC. Protein: CASGLAGGTEQFF.

This chain links TRBV27 with TRBJ2-2; 8 bases line up with TRBD1. CDR1 MNHEY and CDR2 SMNVEV come from the germline V gene (reference sequence). The CDR3 is 14 residues long. V shed 6 bases, J shed 6 bases, and the junction held 6 bases outside the gene matches. CDR3: CASSSYRGAGELFF. CDR3 in DNA: TGTGCCAGCAGCTCATACAGGGGGGCCGGGGAGCTGTTTTTT.

This clone was counted a single time. This sample includes further DNA sequences coding for the same CDR3. This sequence joins TRBV5-1 and TRBJ2-2, with 9 bases matching TRBD2. CDR3 length: 15 residues. J lost 5 bases, V lost 5 bases, and 7 bases had no gene match. In germline, CDR1 is SGHRS, CDR2 YFSETQ. The CDR3 here is CASSLAGVKTGELFF. In DNA, the CDR3 is TGCGCCAGCAGTTTAGCGGGAGTAAAAACCGGGGAGCTGTTTTTT.

The V call is TRBV29-1, the J call TRBJ2-2, with D perhaps TRBD2 (5 bases). V lost 6 bases and J lost 6, with 17 bases in between. The CDR3 extends over 14 amino acids. Germline CDR1 SQVTM, CDR2 ANQGSEA. For the CDR3, the DNA is TGCAGCGTCCTGACTCGGGGAACGTCCGGGGAGCTGTTTTTT. Translation gives CSVLTRGTSGELFF.

This chain connects TRBV15 to TRBJ1-2, with D uncertain. Germline-derived CDR1 and CDR2 are LNHNV and YYDKDF (reference sequence). This CDR3 is 12 amino acids long. V was clipped by 7 bases and J by 1 base, with 7 bases between them. The CDR3 DNA reads as TGTGCCACCACGGTTGGTAACTATGGCTACACCTTC. This encodes CATTVGNYGYTF.

The chain uses TRBV2 and TRBJ1-3; D is unresolved. The ends were cut back, 11 bases at V and 4 bases at J, with 18 bases in the middle. CDR1 is SNHLY, CDR2 FYNNEI, per germline. The CDR3 totals 14 residues. CDR3 residues: CASLGRPGGNTIYF. In DNA form, the CDR3 reads TGTGCCTCCCTCGGGAGGCCAGGAGGAAACACCATATATTTT.

V is TRBV15 and J is TRBJ2-3; 7 nucleotides line up with TRBD2. The CDR3 loop spans 18 amino acids. CDR1 and CDR2 from the germline V gene are LNHNV and YYDKDF (reference sequence). J lost 0 bases, V lost 0 bases, and 9 bases had no gene match. As DNA, the CDR3 is TGTGCCACCAGCAGAGAATATTACCGGACTAGAAGCACAGATACGCAGTATTTT. Its translation is CATSREYYRTRSTDTQYF.

The chain is built from TRBV7-6 and TRBJ2-7; a possible D gene is TRBD2 (5 bases). Deletions cut 6 bases from V and 5 bases from J, with 20 bases between. Looked up from germline, CDR1 is SGHVS and CDR2 is FNYEAQ. This CDR3 is 15 amino acids long. CDR3 nucleotide sequence: TGTGCCAGCAGGCCTACTCCTGAGTTCGGGGACGAGCAGTACTTC. This sequence encodes CASRPTPEFGDEQYF. Filled out from reference TRBV7-6 and TRBJ2-7, the complete variable domain reads GAGVSQSPRYKVTKRGQDVALRCDPISGHVSLYWYRQALGQGPEFLTYFNYEAQQDKSGLPNDRFSAERPEGSISTLTIQRTEQRDSAMYRCASRPTPEFGDEQYFGPGTRLTVT.

In this sample, this clone turned up once. CDR3 in amino acids: CASILGGSGELFF. The CDR3 DNA sequence: TGTGCCAGCATCCTAGGTGGATCCGGGGAGCTGTTTTTT. The J gene is TRBJ2-2, the V gene TRBV6-1; no reliable D call. With 7 bases removed from V and 6 bases from J, the gap between germline ends came to 12 bases. This CDR3 has 13 amino acids. The germline CDR1 and CDR2 sequences are MNHNS and SASEGT.

This chain links TRBV19 with TRBJ2-7; 9 nucleotides align to TRBD1. After removal of 7 bases from V and 4 bases from J, the junction contained 5 bases not matched to a gene. CDR3 length: 13 amino acids. Germline V CDR1 and CDR2: LNHDA, SQIVND (reference sequence). CDR3 coding DNA: TGTGCCAGTAAGGGGACAGGGCTTTACGAGCAGTACTTC. It encodes CASKGTGLYEQYF.

This clone was seen a few times. This sequence joins TRBV7-8 and TRBJ2-7; 11 bases map to TRBD2. The CDR3 is made up of 16 amino acids. The germline CDR1 and CDR2 sequences are SGHVS and FQNEAQ. Trimming at V came to 5 bases and at J to 1 base, leaving 7 bases not matched to a gene. Here the CDR3 DNA reads TGTGCCAGCAGCGCAAGGGGACTAGCGGCTTCCTACGAGCAGTACTTC. Protein: CASSARGLAASYEQYF. The full variable domain, with the rest looked up from reference TRBV7-8 and TRBJ2-7, is GAGVSQSPRYKVAKRGQDVALRCDPISGHVSLFWYQQALGQGPEFLTYFQNEAQLDKSGLPSDRFFAERPEGSVSTLKIQRTQQEDSAVYLCASSARGLAASYEQYFGPGTRLTVT.

This clone was counted a few times. This rearrangement joins TRBV11-2 to TRBJ1-1; weak D call: TRBD1 (5 bases). V lost 2 bases to trimming and J lost 0 bases, with 7 bases between them. CDR1 is SGHAT and CDR2 is FQNNGV in the germline V gene. The length of the CDR3 is 14 residues. CDR3: CASSLNRLNTEAFF. CDR3 coding DNA: TGTGCCAGCAGCTTAAACAGGCTGAACACTGAAGCTTTCTTT.

The chain links TRBV15 to TRBJ2-7; 10 bases align to TRBD2. Germline-derived CDR1 and CDR2 are LNHNV and YYDKDF (reference sequence). V trimming: 4 bases; J trimming: 3 bases; junction bases outside the gene matches: 9. The length of the CDR3 is 16 residues. CDR3 sequence: CATSTSTSGRLYEQYF. The CDR3 DNA follows: TGTGCCACCAGCACATCGACTAGCGGGCGACTCTACGAGCAGTACTTC.

CDR3 nucleotide sequence: TGTGCCAGCAGTTTAGGCCTAGAGGGTACAGATACGCAGTATTTT. This sequence encodes CASSLGLEGTDTQYF. The chain has TRBV27 and TRBJ2-3, with D possibly matching TRBD2 (5 bases). Germline loops: CDR1 MNHEY, CDR2 SMNVEV (reference sequence). Trimming cost V 2 bases and J 3 bases, with 12 bases left between them. This CDR3 is built from 15 residues.

This clone has just one count. The chain recombines TRBV5-1 with TRBJ2-7; 7 bases are a match to TRBD1. The CDR3 covers 15 residues. CDR1 is SGHRS and CDR2 is YFSETQ in the germline V gene. Trimming at V came to 4 bases and at J to 0 bases, leaving 7 bases not matched to a gene. CDR3 in amino acids: CASSPGQHYSYEQYF. CDR3 in DNA: TGCGCCAGCAGCCCGGGACAGCACTACTCCTACGAGCAGTACTTC.

J is TRBJ2-3 and V is TRBV27, with 8 nucleotides matching TRBD1. Germline CDR1 is MNHEY and CDR2 is SMNVEV (reference sequence). The V segment lost 7 bases and the J segment 2 bases; nucleotides outside the gene matches: 11. The CDR3 spans 16 residues. The CDR3 DNA reads TGTGCCAGCAATCAGGGGGCCAGCCCATACACAGATACGCAGTATTTT. This encodes CASNQGASPYTDTQYF.

The V gene is TRBV16, the J gene TRBJ2-1; TRBD1 is a possible D gene (5 bases). V was shortened by 1 base and J by 4 bases, with 11 bases between the two germline ends. The CDR3 length is 15 residues. Germline V gene data show CDR1 as KGHSY and CDR2 as FQNENV. As DNA, the CDR3 is TGTGCCAGCAGCCAATTCCAGGGCGAATACAATGAGCAGTTCTTC. Protein product: CASSQFQGEYNEQFF.

To note about this clone: The junction shows a germline mismatch at one end, possibly a read error. The chain employs TRBV28 and TRBJ2-7, with D possibly being TRBD1 (6 bases). The germline gives CDR1 MDHEN, CDR2 SYDVKM. The CDR3 loop spans 12 amino acids. DNA of the CDR3: TGTGCCAGCAGTTTTAATTTCGGACAGAGGCACTTC. It translates to CASSFNFGQRHF.

The chain recombines TRBV19 with TRBJ1-4, with D maybe TRBD1 (5 bases). The CDR3 has 16 residues. Trimming took 6 bases from V and 1 from J, leaving 15 bases between them. Germline V gene lookup returns CDR1 LNHDA and CDR2 SQIVND (reference sequence). The CDR3 nucleotides are TGTGCCAGTAGCGGACATCAGTGGGTAACTAATGAAAAACTGTTTTTT. Translation: CASSGHQWVTNEKLFF.

The rearrangement joins TRBV4-1 to TRBJ1-1, with TRBD1 matching 7 bases. The CDR3 is 13 residues long. In germline, CDR1 is MGHRA, CDR2 YSYEKL. The ends lost 7 bases at V and 3 bases at J; junction bases unmatched: 5. The CDR3 here is CASTRQGDTEAFF. The CDR3 DNA reads TGCGCCAGCACCCGACAGGGAGACACTGAAGCTTTCTTT.

This sequence joins TRBV28 and TRBJ2-7, with D perhaps TRBD2 (7 bases). CDR1 and CDR2 (germline): MDHEN, SYDVKM. Deletions cut 3 bases from V and 3 bases from J, with 15 bases between. CDR3 length: 15 residues. The CDR3 DNA reads as TGTGCCAGCAGTTTTGGGGGGGCCGACAGCTACGAGCAGTACTTC. Its protein product is CASSFGGADSYEQYF.

The J gene is TRBJ1-2, the V gene TRBV6-1, with 10 bases aligning to TRBD1. Germline V CDR1 and CDR2: MNHNS, SASEGT. The CDR3 is 16 residues long. Germline trimming cut 0 bases from V and 4 bases from J; bases unmatched to any gene: 5. CDR3 DNA sequence: TGTGCCAGCAGTGAAGCGGACAGGGGGGTGGCCTATGGCTACACCTTC. Encoded protein: CASSEADRGVAYGYTF.

The V call is TRBV6-4, the J call TRBJ2-2, with a tentative D call TRBD1 (7 bases). The CDR3 has 14 residues. V dropped 6 bases and J dropped 6 bases, with 14 bases sitting between them. CDR1 is MRHNA and CDR2 is SNTAGT in the germline V gene. CDR3 DNA sequence: TGTGCCAGCAGCCGAACAGGGGAGGCCGGGGAGCTGTTTTTT. Translation: CASSRTGEAGELFF.